The 20 T cell receptor beta chains given below trace back to one sample, sequenced in a study of blood T cell repertoires in COVID-19. Some clones are missing from TCRdb's copy, which holds only in-frame ones; the method was immunoSEQ multiplex PCR. Of 100,000 to 150,000 clones listed, roughly 88% are singletons. Sequencing was done on a sample of peripheral blood. These receptor sequences come from a human donor in a cohort sampled during active COVID-19.

This chain connects TRBV29-1 to TRBJ2-2; maybe TRBD1 (6 bases). V lost 0 bases and J lost 5, with 16 bases in between. The CDR3 totals 16 residues. Germline CDR1 is SQVTM and CDR2 is ANQGSEA. This CDR3 reads CSVEERTDRGTGELFF. For the CDR3, the DNA is TGCAGCGTTGAAGAGAGGACAGACAGAGGGACCGGGGAGCTGTTTTTT.

This clone was observed a single time. The chain employs TRBV6-5 and TRBJ1-2; 11 bases agree with TRBD1. The germline gives CDR1 MNHEY, CDR2 SVGAGI. The ends lost 4 bases at V and 3 bases at J; junction bases unmatched: 7. The CDR3 sequence is 16 residues long. CDR3 nucleotide sequence: TGTGCCAGCAGTTGGGGGACAGGGGGGAAGGACTATGGCTACACCTTC. It encodes CASSWGTGGKDYGYTF.

The rearrangement links TRBV4-1 to TRBJ2-1; 9 positions agree with TRBD2. The CDR3 totals 18 residues. Germline CDR1 and CDR2: MGHRA and YSYEKL. With 0 bases clipped from V and 9 bases from J, the junction kept 15 bases outside the gene matches. The DNA of the CDR3 is TGCGCCAGCAGCCAAGATCAAGTGGGAAGCGGGAGGAGAGGTGAGCAGTTCTTC. It translates to CASSQDQVGSGRRGEQFF.

The rearrangement links TRBV2 to TRBJ2-3; maybe TRBD2 (5 bases). CDR3 length: 13 residues. CDR1 is SNHLY and CDR2 is FYNNEI in the germline V gene. V dropped 7 bases and J dropped 1 base, with 9 bases sitting between them. The CDR3 is CASKEEGTDTQYF. DNA of the CDR3: TGTGCCAGCAAAGAGGAGGGCACAGATACGCAGTATTTT.

The CDR3 loop is CASSQSLFGQGGGYEQYF. For the CDR3, the DNA is TGTGCCAGCAGCCAATCGTTATTTGGACAGGGAGGAGGCTACGAGCAGTACTTC. This chain joins TRBV16 and TRBJ2-7; 8 bases fit TRBD1. V dropped 0 bases and J dropped 3; count of bases not matched to a gene: 13. CDR3 size: 18 residues. CDR1 is KGHSY, CDR2 FQNENV, per germline. The variable domain in full, completed from reference TRBV16 and TRBJ2-7, reads GEEVAQTPKHLVRGEGQKAKLYCAPIKGHSYVFWYQQVLKNEFKFLISFQNENVFDETGMPKERFSAKCLPNSPCSLEIQATKLEDSAVYFCASSQSLFGQGGGYEQYFGPGTRLTVT.

V usage is TRBV4-3 and J usage is TRBJ1-2; possible D gene TRBD1, 5 bases. Deletions cut 0 bases from V and 9 bases from J, with 17 bases between. The CDR3 extends over 15 amino acids. In germline, CDR1 is LGHNA, CDR2 YSLEER. The CDR3 coding sequence is TGCGCCAGCAGCCAAGATCACGCTCGGGGGGTAAGCTACACCTTC. Amino acids: CASSQDHARGVSYTF.

The genes are TRBV4-1 and TRBJ2-3; weak D call: TRBD2 (5 bases). CDR1 is MGHRA, CDR2 YSYEKL, per germline. The germline V and J ends were trimmed by 8 bases and 4 bases, with 10 bases remaining between them. This CDR3 region has 12 residues. The chain's CDR3 is CASLDLSDTQYF. Here the CDR3 DNA reads TGCGCCAGCTTGGACTTATCAGATACGCAGTATTTT.

The chain recombines TRBV6-5 with TRBJ2-5, with D possibly TRBD1 on 5 matching bases. V lost 7 bases and J 2 bases, leaving 17 bases between the germline ends. The CDR3 consists of 15 residues. The V gene's germline CDR1 is MNHEY and CDR2 SVGAGI. CDR3 nucleotide sequence: TGTGCCAGCACACGATGGGGCAGGTCACAAGAGACCCAGTACTTC. Protein: CASTRWGRSQETQYF.

The chain employs TRBV3-1 (or the pseudogene TRBV3-2) and TRBJ1-2; D is unresolved. V was shortened by 4 bases and J by 7 bases, with 10 bases between the two germline ends. This CDR3 spans 12 amino acids. CDR1 is LGHDT, CDR2 YNNKEL, per germline (reference sequence). Here the CDR3 DNA reads TGTGCCAGCAGCCCTACCTCAGGTGGCTACACCTTC. This sequence encodes CASSPTSGGYTF.

This sequence joins TRBV28 and TRBJ1-4, with TRBD1 matching over 10 bases. V shed 6 bases, J shed 10 bases, and the junction held 8 bases outside the gene matches. Germline V lookup: CDR1 MDHEN, CDR2 SYDVKM. The CDR3 length is 14 residues. The CDR3 reads CASRLTGGAGKLFF. The CDR3 bases are TGTGCCAGCAGGCTGACAGGGGGCGCAGGAAAACTGTTTTTT.

The rearrangement links TRBV28 to TRBJ1-2; D is possibly TRBD1 (6 bases). Germline CDR1 MDHEN, CDR2 SYDVKM. This CDR3 region has 14 residues. Trimming took off 5 bases at V and 5 bases at J, with 15 bases between the two ends. The CDR3 loop reads CASSLKTGIYGYTF. The DNA for the CDR3 is TGTGCCAGCAGTCTTAAAACAGGGATTTATGGCTACACCTTC.

V gene TRBV6-5 combines with J gene TRBJ2-7, with a possible D match to TRBD1 (6 bases). CDR3 length: 16 amino acids. Per the germline V gene, CDR1 is MNHEY and CDR2 is SVGAGI. Trimming stripped 0 bases from V and 0 bases from J, with 12 bases between. The CDR3 DNA reads as TGTGCCAGCAGTTACTCCAGGGGTAAAAGCTCCTACGAGCAGTACTTC. Translated: CASSYSRGKSSYEQYF.

Only a few counts were recorded for this clone. The genes are TRBV6-4 and TRBJ2-3; 14 bases map to TRBD2. The CDR3 is made up of 15 amino acids. V was clipped by 6 bases and J by 5 bases; unmatched bases: 4. Germline values: CDR1 MRHNA, CDR2 SNTAGT. The DNA of the CDR3 is TGTGCCAGCAGACCAGGACTAGCGGGAGGAGATACGCAGTATTTT. Protein product: CASRPGLAGGDTQYF.

This chain connects TRBV2 to TRBJ1-5; 10 bases are shared with TRBD1. The CDR3 sequence is 16 residues long. Looked up from germline, CDR1 is SNHLY and CDR2 is FYNNEI. The V segment lost 6 bases and the J segment 4 bases; nucleotides outside the gene matches: 9. The CDR3 nucleotides are TGTGCCAGCAGGGGCTCGACAGGGGGCGGAAATCAGCCCCAGCATTTT. Protein: CASRGSTGGGNQPQHF.

In regard to this clone: Other nucleotide sequences in the sample specify the same CDR3. The chain has TRBV5-1 and TRBJ2-7, with 10 bases fitting TRBD1. J gave up 4 bases and V 0 bases, and 1 base lay outside the gene matches. This CDR3 is built from 14 residues. Germline V gene sequence: CDR1 SGHRS, CDR2 YFSETQ. CDR3 region: CASSLGGQGYEQYF. The DNA for the CDR3 is TGCGCCAGCAGCTTGGGGGGACAGGGGTACGAGCAGTACTTC.

The V gene is TRBV6-5, the J gene TRBJ2-5; 8 bases agree with TRBD2. J gave up 5 bases and V 0 bases, and 5 bases lay outside the gene matches. Germline-derived CDR1 and CDR2 are MNHEY and SVGAGI. CDR3 length: 15 residues. CDR3 sequence reads: CASSYSSGSFETQYF. Written as DNA, the CDR3 is TGTGCCAGCAGTTACTCGAGCGGGAGCTTCGAGACCCAGTACTTC.

V gene TRBV28 combines with J gene TRBJ1-5; D not certain. Trimming removed 10 bases from V and 6 bases from J, with 13 bases in between. Germline V gene data show CDR1 as MDHEN and CDR2 as SYDVKM. The CDR3 is made up of 12 amino acids. The CDR3 region has the DNA TGTGCCACCCGGGGAGGACTTCAGCCCCAGCATTTT. The encoded protein is CATRGGLQPQHF.

V is TRBV7-2 and J is TRBJ1-3; D remains unclear. Germline assignment: CDR1 SGHTA and CDR2 FQGNSA. Trimming removed 2 bases at V and 4 bases at J, with 3 bases between. There are 12 residues in the CDR3. The CDR3 spells CASSLSGNTIYF. CDR3 in DNA: TGTGCCAGCAGCTTATCAGGAAACACCATATATTTT.

The V call is TRBV7-6, the J call TRBJ2-3; D uncertain. Trimming removed 5 bases at V and 6 bases at J, with 9 bases between. This CDR3 is 12 amino acids long. Per germline, CDR1 SGHVS and CDR2 FNYEAQ. The CDR3 region is CASSPMIDTQYF. CDR3 DNA sequence: TGTGCCAGCAGCCCTATGATCGATACGCAGTATTTT.

The chain employs TRBV6-5 and TRBJ2-7, with D possibly TRBD2 on 6 matching bases. CDR1 and CDR2 (germline): MNHEY, SVGAGI. CDR3 length: 11 residues. V lost 8 bases and J lost 6, with 11 bases in between. In DNA, the CDR3 is TGTGCCAGCTGGGGGGTGAGCGAGCAGTACTTC. Translating it yields CASWGVSEQYF.